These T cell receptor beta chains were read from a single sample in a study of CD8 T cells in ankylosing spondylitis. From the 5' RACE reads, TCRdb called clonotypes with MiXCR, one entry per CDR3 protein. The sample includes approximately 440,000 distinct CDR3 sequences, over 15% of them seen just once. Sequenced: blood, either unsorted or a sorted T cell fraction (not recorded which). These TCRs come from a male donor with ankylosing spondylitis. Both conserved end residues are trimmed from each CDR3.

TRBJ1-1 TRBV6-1 ASLARVTATEAF
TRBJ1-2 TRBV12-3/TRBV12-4 ASSFMGYGYT
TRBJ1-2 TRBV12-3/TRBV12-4 ASRNRDSLYGYT
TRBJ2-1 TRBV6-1 ASNRGRDPYNEQF
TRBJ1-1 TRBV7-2 ASSLTSDRVYTEAF
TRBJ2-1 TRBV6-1 ASGGGRNNEQF
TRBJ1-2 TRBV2 ASGGQGQNYGYT
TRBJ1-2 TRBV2 ASFGTVDYGYT
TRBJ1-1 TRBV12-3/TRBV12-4 ASRRDTANTEAF
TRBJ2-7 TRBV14 ASSQAGQPPYEQY
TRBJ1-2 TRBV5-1 ASSLRGLHYGYT
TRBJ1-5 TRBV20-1 SARGQGSLYNNQPQH
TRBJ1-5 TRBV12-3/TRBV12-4 ASSFAGQGRH
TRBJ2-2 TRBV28 ASRLTSTRVTGELF
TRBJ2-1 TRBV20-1 SARVTSARSYNEQF
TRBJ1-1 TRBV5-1 ASSLTLTGNTEAF
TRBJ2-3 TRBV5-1 ASSLTGDTQY
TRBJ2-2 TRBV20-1 SAWAWQNTGELF
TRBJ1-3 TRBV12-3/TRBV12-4 ASNPSGLGNTIY
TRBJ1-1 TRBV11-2 ASSYNRVMNTEAF
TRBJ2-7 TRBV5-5 ASSLEVPTYEQY
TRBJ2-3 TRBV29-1 SVDPARDTQY
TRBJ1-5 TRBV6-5 ASSYSIPVRTSNQPQH
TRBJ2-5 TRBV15 ATSREQGGETQY
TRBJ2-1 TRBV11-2 ASSLAGQTSSYNEQF
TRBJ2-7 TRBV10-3 AIGFSYEQY
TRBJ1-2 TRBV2 ASRTSGGRLGYT
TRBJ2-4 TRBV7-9 ASSSVGGRENIQY
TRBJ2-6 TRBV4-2 ASSQGTAQPSGANVLT
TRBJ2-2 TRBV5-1 ASSLTLSGRADTGELF
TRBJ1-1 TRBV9 ASSPHGQGNTEAF
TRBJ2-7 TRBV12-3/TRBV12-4 ASSRYSSGEQY
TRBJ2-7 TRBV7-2 ASSLVASLEQY
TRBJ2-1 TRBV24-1 ATSDFGSGRTNEQF
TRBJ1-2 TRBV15 ATRGRGYGYT
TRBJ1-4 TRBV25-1 ASSPPGGRGEKLF
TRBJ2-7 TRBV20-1 SGRVTGEQY
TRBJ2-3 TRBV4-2 ASSQAGTSGTSDTQY
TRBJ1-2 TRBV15 ATSSDRQPGYT
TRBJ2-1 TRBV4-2 ASSQIDGQGVYEQF
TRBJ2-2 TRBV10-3 ATSPGLAGGELF
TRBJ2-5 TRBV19 ASSITGTPKETQY
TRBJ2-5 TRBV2 ASSESGAQETQY
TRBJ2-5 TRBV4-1 ASSPSLALQETQY
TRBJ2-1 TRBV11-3 ASSFSELNEQF
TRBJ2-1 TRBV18 ASSPSSSLAYNEQF
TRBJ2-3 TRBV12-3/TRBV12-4 ASSPPWVGTDTQY
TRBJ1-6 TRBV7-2 ASSLEGGGGSPLH
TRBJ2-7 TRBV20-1 SARGLTIYEQY
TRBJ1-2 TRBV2 ASTTKWGGTNYGYT
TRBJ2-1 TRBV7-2 ASSSRQGAFEQF
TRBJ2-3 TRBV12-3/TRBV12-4 ASSLASGGPRGTDTQY
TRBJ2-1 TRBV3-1 ASSQLAASYNEQF
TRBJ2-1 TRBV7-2 ASSLGSGTVNEQF
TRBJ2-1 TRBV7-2 ASSPGAAGL
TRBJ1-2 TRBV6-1 ASIPPGDGGYGYT
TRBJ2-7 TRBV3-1 ASSQQGGASYEQY
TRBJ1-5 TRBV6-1 ASSGTGTNQPQH
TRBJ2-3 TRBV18 ASSPTTKSTDTQY